This T cell receptor (beta chain) was recovered during a study of T cell changes during pregnancy in multiple sclerosis. The CDR3 has 16 residues. V was pared by 0 bases and J by 0 bases, with 7 bases between. The germline V gene encodes CDR1 SGHKS and CDR2 YYEKEE (reference sequence). The method was immunoSEQ multiplex PCR; TCRdb's version includes in-frame clones alone and lacks a portion of them. The data hold 35,000 to 45,000 clones, with 70% to 90% observed a single time. The specimen was CD4+ T cells from peripheral blood mononuclear cells, collected before pregnancy. The J gene is TRBJ2-6, the V gene TRBV5-5; D gene ambiguous. The clonotype comes from a female donor with multiple sclerosis, enrolled in a pregnancy study. Here the CDR3 reads CASSLVPFSGANVLTF. The CDR3 nucleotides read TGTGCCAGCAGCTTGGTCCCTTTCTCTGGGGCCAACGTCCTGACTTTC.